This entry lists 12 T cell receptor beta chains sequenced from one sample in a study of blood T cell repertoires in COVID-19. TCRdb's table, derived via immunoSEQ multiplex PCR, lists solely in-frame clones and lacks some. Of fewer than 300,000 clones in the sample, roughly 85% were seen once. The material sequenced was PBMCs or T cells enriched from blood (not recorded which). The receptors derive from a woman aged 45-65 years who had recovered from COVID-19.

The chain combines TRBV12-3 or TRBV12-4 with TRBJ2-7, with TRBD1 as a possible D gene (5 bases). Deletions cut 6 bases from V and 2 bases from J, with 11 bases between. The CDR3 is made up of 13 amino acids. The CDR3 nucleotides are TGTGCCAGCAGCGCGACAGAGCCCTACGAGCAGTACTTC. Translated, it gives CASSATEPYEQYF.

The chain combines TRBV5-6 with TRBJ1-6, with a possible D match to TRBD1 (6 bases). The CDR3 spans 14 residues. The germline CDR1 and CDR2 sequences are SGHDT and YYEEEE. Trimming removed 3 bases at V and 10 bases at J, with 14 bases between. This chain's CDR3 is CASSSRGAESPLHF. CDR3 sequence (DNA): TGTGCCAGCAGCTCCCGGGGGGCTGAGTCACCCCTCCACTTT.

The chain combines TRBV7-9 with TRBJ2-2, with 10 bases matching TRBD2. The germline gives CDR1 SEHNR, CDR2 FQNEAQ (reference sequence). Losses at the gene ends were 5 bases for V and 5 bases for J; bases not matched to a gene: 5. The CDR3 is made up of 15 amino acids. Here the CDR3 reads CASSPGLATTGELFF. CDR3 DNA: TGTGCCAGCAGCCCGGGACTAGCGACGACCGGGGAGCTGTTTTTT. Combining the CDR3 with reference TRBV7-9 and TRBJ2-2 gives the whole variable domain DTGVSQNPRHKITKRGQNVTFRCDPISEHNRLYWYRQTLGQGPEFLTYFQNEAQLEKSRLLSDRFSAERPKGSFSTLEIQRTEQGDSAMYLCASSPGLATTGELFFGEGSRLTVL.

For this clone: Distinct nucleotide sequences in the sample also encode this CDR3. The chain recombines TRBV19 with TRBJ1-5; TRBD1 matches at 9 bases. V gave up 3 bases and J gave up 3 bases; unmatched junction bases: 6. Germline V gene lookup returns CDR1 LNHDA and CDR2 SQIVND (reference sequence). The CDR3 sequence is 16 residues long. CDR3 in amino acids: CASSIPGQGLNQPQHF. The CDR3 region has the DNA TGTGCCAGTAGTATCCCGGGACAGGGCCTCAATCAGCCCCAGCATTTT. The full variable domain, its missing parts supplied by reference TRBV19 and TRBJ1-5, is DGGITQSPKYLFRKEGQNVTLSCEQNLNHDAMYWYRQDPGQGLRLIYYSQIVNDFQKGDIAEGYSVSREKKESFPLTVTSAQKNPTAFYLCASSIPGQGLNQPQHFGDGTRLSIL.

J is TRBJ1-1 and V is TRBV6-1, with a weak D call TRBD1 (6 bases). Trimming took off 0 bases at V and 3 bases at J, with 14 bases between the two ends. The germline gives CDR1 MNHNS, CDR2 SASEGT. This CDR3 contains 16 residues. DNA for the CDR3: TGTGCCAGCAGTGAAGCGAGGGGGGAGGGGGACACTGAAGCTTTCTTT. Protein product: CASSEARGEGDTEAFF.

This chain links TRBV19 with TRBJ1-1, with unresolved D. The CDR3 totals 16 residues. V lost 7 bases to trimming and J lost 11 bases, with 29 bases between them. The germline V gene encodes CDR1 LNHDA and CDR2 SQIVND (reference sequence). CDR3 nucleotides: TGTGCCAGTACGGAGCTCTCTGGGATTTCGTATGCGGGGGCTTTCTTT. It yields the protein CASTELSGISYAGAFF. Full variable domain (missing parts from reference TRBV19 and TRBJ1-1): DGGITQSPKYLFRKEGQNVTLSCEQNLNHDAMYWYRQDPGQGLRLIYYSQIVNDFQKGDIAEGYSVSREKKESFPLTVTSAQKNPTAFYLCASTELSGISYAGAFFGQGTRLTVV.

The chain is built from TRBV3-1 (or the pseudogene TRBV3-2) and TRBJ1-4; possibly TRBD1 for D (6 bases). Trimming took 2 bases from V and 8 from J, leaving 12 bases between them. This CDR3 contains 14 residues. From germline, CDR1 is LGHDT and CDR2 YNNKEL (reference sequence). CDR3: CASSQLQGREKLFF. The CDR3 DNA reads as TGTGCCAGCAGCCAATTACAGGGTCGGGAAAAACTGTTTTTT.

The chain employs TRBV15 and TRBJ2-3; TRBD2 aligns across 8 bases. The V segment lost 0 bases and the J segment 0 bases; nucleotides outside the gene matches: 5. The germline V gene has CDR1 LNHNV and CDR2 YYDKDF (reference sequence). This CDR3 region has 17 residues. CDR3 sequence: CATSRDSSGGSTDTQYF. CDR3 in DNA: TGTGCCACCAGCAGAGATTCAAGCGGGGGTAGCACAGATACGCAGTATTTT.

J is TRBJ2-5 and V is TRBV29-1; D gene unclear. This CDR3 has 13 amino acids. Trimming took 3 bases from V and 0 from J, leaving 8 bases between them. The germline CDR1 and CDR2 sequences are SQVTM and ANQGSEA. In DNA, the CDR3 is TGCAGCGTTGAGGGCCCAGACCAAGAGACCCAGTACTTC. Protein sequence: CSVEGPDQETQYF.

The chain employs TRBV19 and TRBJ2-7, with D possibly TRBD2 on 6 matching bases. Germline assignment: CDR1 LNHDA and CDR2 SQIVND (reference sequence). CDR3 length: 13 amino acids. Trimming pared 5 bases from V and 4 bases from J, leaving 12 bases between. The CDR3 spells CASSSGTYYEQYF. The CDR3 DNA reads as TGTGCCAGTAGTTCCGGGACTTATTACGAGCAGTACTTC. The whole variable domain, filled in from reference TRBV19 and TRBJ2-7, reads DGGITQSPKYLFRKEGQNVTLSCEQNLNHDAMYWYRQDPGQGLRLIYYSQIVNDFQKGDIAEGYSVSREKKESFPLTVTSAQKNPTAFYLCASSSGTYYEQYFGPGTRLTVT.

The V gene is TRBV7-8, the J gene TRBJ2-5; tentatively, D is TRBD2 (5 bases). CDR3 length equals 12 residues. The V gene lost 6 bases and the J gene lost 2 bases, with 7 bases spanning the gap. Germline V CDR1 and CDR2: SGHVS, FQNEAQ. CDR3 DNA sequence: TGTGCCAGCAGAGGACTTCAAGAGACCCAGTACTTC. Encoded protein: CASRGLQETQYF.

J is TRBJ2-1 and V is TRBV30; 14 bases are a match to TRBD2. Trimming removed 2 bases from V and 1 base from J; junction bases left unmatched: 4. Germline CDR1 and CDR2: GTSNPN and SVGIG (reference sequence). The CDR3 spans 17 residues. CDR3 residues: CAWSRTSGRSSYNEQFF. Here the CDR3 DNA reads TGTGCCTGGAGTCGGACTAGCGGGAGGAGTTCCTACAATGAGCAGTTCTTC.